This T cell receptor (beta chain) was recovered during a study of blood T cell repertoires in COVID-19 (dated by TCRdb to 2018 to 2020). Concerning the study at large: Samples from collaborators originated in the United States, Italy and Spain and spanned both the acute and convalescent phases of COVID-19. The prospective study material was composed of cDNA or gDNA derived from T cells, B-cell-depleted T cells, or PBMCs. Subjects who had been exposed to COVID-19, were actively infected with it, or had recovered from it provided the deeply sampled blood TCRbeta repertoires that made up the dataset. The repertoires were released in a freely available public database meant as a resource for research on the immune response to SARS-CoV-2. The samples were drawn from two sources: the first 160 participants of the ongoing ImmuneRACE study, and 950 to 1,500 subjects contributed by 6 global collaborators. A de-identified subject ID, COVID-19 status, age in years and sex were almost always included in the sample metadata. Where HLA class I and class II types were available, the types were taken from metadata supplied by the sample provider, not from assay-based typing. Overall study outcomes, separate from this receptor: The amount of clinical and demographic metadata varied by source and participant and was provided uncurated.

The collaborating institutions used their own protocols to collect whole blood in K2EDTA tubes. For TCRbeta analysis, collaborators shipped samples as frozen whole blood, isolated PBMCs, or DNA extracted from either of those sample types. Remarks on this clone: No antigen is known for it. At one boundary the junction diverges from the germline segment, which might be a read error.

Its CDR3 holds 14 amino acids, cysteine through phenylalanine. Only the CDR3 region is kept as DNA, spanning 42 bases read in frame from base 1. Sequences KGHSH (CDR1) and LQKENI (CDR2) are obtained from the germline V gene. The immunoSEQ Assay, a bias-controlled multiplex PCR, was used to amplify TCRbeta CDR3 regions from genomic DNA. Turning to the authors' computational methods: The number of nucleated cells in each sample was estimated by amplification of reference gene primers within the assay. Sequence reads were collapsed and filtered to measure the absolute abundance of every unique TCRbeta CDR3 rearrangement. For each sample, productive Simpson clonality was calculated as the square root of Simpson's diversity index over productive rearrangements. TCRdb holds this immuneACCESS table with in-frame rearrangements only. Some clones are missing; in checked studies, unresolved V genes explain under half, and the rest has no known cause. Clone size and the V and J calls come from that table; the DNA yielded D and trimming. This sample holds more than 85,000 clones; around 83% were observed only once. The top ten constitute 7% to 9% of the sample.

The clonotype was recovered from a woman of 80 years or more with active or convalescent COVID-19. Sequencing used peripheral blood. Rearrangement joined TRBV18 to TRBJ1-1, with no D gene named confidently. CDR3 reads: CASSPETSNAEAFF. The nucleotide sequence reads as follows: TGTGCCAGCTCACCAGAGACATCGAACGCTGAAGCTTTCTTT.